The source of this T cell receptor (beta chain) is a study of T cell changes during pregnancy in multiple sclerosis. Per the germline V gene, CDR1 is DFQATT and CDR2 is SNEGSKA (reference sequence). Trimming cost V 0 bases and J 4 bases, with 3 bases left between them. The CDR3 has 11 residues. Produced via immunoSEQ multiplex PCR; TCRdb's table is partial and in-frame only. The table records some 43,000 clones, around 91% of them present only once. The rearrangement links TRBV20-1 to TRBJ2-5, with unresolved D. The source material was CD8+ T cells from peripheral blood mononuclear cells, sampled in the first trimester of pregnancy. The clonotype comes from a female donor with multiple sclerosis, enrolled in a pregnancy study. The CDR3 here is CSARDGETQYF. The CDR3 bases are TGCAGTGCTAGAGACGGAGAGACCCAGTACTTC.